The rows below give T cell receptor beta chains drawn from one sample of a study of blood T cells in healthy people across ages. Each CDR3 protein gets one entry after TCRdb re-called the 5' RACE reads with MiXCR. Of about 670,000 distinct CDR3 sequences detected, 45% to 60% appear once; the ten largest clones hold 13%. Sequencing was performed on blood. The origin of the receptors is a woman older than 75 in good health. Each CDR3 is given with its conserved first and last residue. Fields, in order: J gene, D gene, clone size, V gene, CDR3 protein, CDR3 DNA. The D gene is left open where the match is weak. The size of a clone is reported for some rows only, either as once, few or many, or as a class for expanded clones.

TRBJ2-7 TRBD1 NA TRBV29-1 CSVSDRGFLYEQYF TGCAGCGTTTCCGACAGGGGGTTTCTCTACGAGCAGTACTTC
TRBJ2-7 NA NA TRBV20-1 CSAPREGASYEQYF TGCAGTGCACCCAGGGAAGGGGCTTCCTACGAGCAGTACTTC
TRBJ1-6 TRBD1 few TRBV12-3/TRBV12-4 CASRLQGVGNSPLHF TGTGCCAGCAGACTTCAGGGGGTGGGAAATTCACCCCTCCACTTT
TRBJ2-3 NA many TRBV7-2 CASSSRLVQDTQYF TGTGCCAGCAGCTCCAGACTAGTTCAAGATACGCAGTATTTT
TRBJ2-5 NA NA TRBV6-6 CASSYSKRTRGINEQYF TGTGCCAGCAGTTACTCTAAAAGGACAAGGGGCATCAATGAGCAGTACTTC
TRBJ2-1 TRBD1 NA TRBV28 CASKGQGAINEQFF TGTGCCAGCAAAGGACAGGGGGCGATCAATGAGCAGTTCTTC
TRBJ2-5 NA few TRBV18 CASSPSATQGRETQYF TGTGCCAGCTCACCGAGTGCGACCCAGGGGCGGGAGACCCAGTACTTC
TRBJ1-6 NA many TRBV4-1 CASSQANSPLHF TGCGCCAGCAGCCAAGCCAACTCACCCCTCCACTTT
TRBJ2-7 NA NA TRBV13 CASSNREDYEQYF TGTGCCAGCAGCAACCGGGAAGACTACGAGCAGTACTTC
TRBJ2-1 NA NA TRBV29-1 CSVGGMAASYNEQFF TGCAGCGTTGGGGGTATGGCGGCGTCCTACAATGAGCAGTTCTTC
TRBJ1-1 TRBD1 NA TRBV7-3 CASSLVGTGGTEAFF TGTGCCAGCAGCTTAGTGGGGACAGGGGGCACTGAAGCTTTCTTT
TRBJ2-5 NA NA TRBV12-3/TRBV12-4 CASSPFVGGQETQYF TGTGCCAGCAGTCCCTTTGTGGGGGGCCAAGAGACCCAGTACTTC
TRBJ2-1 TRBD1 many TRBV9 CASSVTTGNNEQFF TGTGCCAGCAGCGTCACGACAGGGAACAATGAGCAGTTCTTC
TRBJ2-1 NA many TRBV5-1 CASSWTIKGPYNEQFF TGCGCCAGCAGCTGGACCATCAAAGGGCCCTACAATGAGCAGTTCTTC
TRBJ1-2 NA many TRBV28 CASSYHDLRYGYTF TGTGCCAGCAGTTACCACGACCTCCGCTATGGCTACACCTTC
TRBJ2-2 NA few TRBV7-3 CASSLNHRSAGELFF TGTGCCAGCAGCTTAAATCACCGCTCCGCCGGGGAGCTGTTTTTT
TRBJ2-2 NA NA TRBV9 CAGSVGSLNTGELFF TGTGCCGGCAGCGTTGGCTCGTTGAACACCGGGGAGCTGTTTTTT
TRBJ2-4 TRBD1 NA TRBV2 CATSRDRGLSKNIQYF TGTGCCACAAGCCGGGACAGGGGTTTGTCCAAAAACATTCAGTACTTC
TRBJ2-3 TRBD1 NA TRBV7-9 CASRGTVVGTDTQYF TGTGCCAGCAGAGGGACAGTGGTCGGCACAGATACGCAGTATTTT
TRBJ2-7 NA NA TRBV5-6 CASSLGTREQYF TGTGCCAGCAGCTTGGGGACACGGGAGCAGTACTTC
TRBJ2-3 NA many TRBV5-1 CASSPLSTDTQYF TGTGCCAGCTCACCACTGTCCACAGATACGCAGTATTTT
TRBJ1-6 TRBD1 few TRBV5-1 CASSPTGTNLNSPLHF TGCGCCAGCAGCCCGACAGGGACGAACTTGAATTCACCCCTCCACTTT
TRBJ1-2 NA once TRBV6-5 CASKPAPGEYGYTF TGTGCCAGTAAACCAGCCCCAGGGGAGTATGGCTACACCTTC
TRBJ1-2 NA few TRBV18 CASSPWGGAEAGYTF TGTGCCAGCTCACCGTGGGGCGGTGCGGAGGCCGGCTACACCTTC
TRBJ1-1 NA NA TRBV19 CASTLTPQIPNTEAFF TGTGCCAGTACCTTAACCCCCCAGATACCGAACACTGAAGCTTTCTTT
TRBJ2-2 NA few TRBV10-3 CAIRERDTGELFF TGTGCCATCCGAGAGCGGGACACCGGGGAGCTGTTTTTT
TRBJ2-3 TRBD2 few TRBV30 CAWSERLADTQYF TGTGCCTGGAGTGAGAGACTAGCGGATACGCAGTATTTT
TRBJ2-2 NA NA TRBV29-1 CSAALYTGELFF TGCAGCGCCGCCCTTTACACCGGGGAGCTGTTTTTT
TRBJ2-1 NA few TRBV12-3/TRBV12-4 CASTRTNANEQFF TGTGCCAGCACCAGGACCAACGCCAATGAGCAGTTCTTC
TRBJ2-1 NA NA TRBV5-1 CASSLGGINNEQFF TGCGCCAGCAGCTTGGGAGGGATTAACAATGAGCAGTTCTTC
TRBJ2-7 TRBD2 NA TRBV9 CASSSGLSYYEQYF TGTGCCAGCAGCTCGGGACTATCCTACTACGAGCAGTACTTC
TRBJ1-1 NA few TRBV27 CASGQTNTEAFF TGTGCCAGTGGACAGACAAACACTGAAGCTTTCTTT
TRBJ2-3 TRBD1 NA TRBV7-9 CASSLDMGQGTDMQYF TGTGCCAGCAGCTTAGACATGGGACAGGGCACAGATATGCAGTATTTT
TRBJ2-5 NA NA TRBV20-1 CSARVGSPPTQYF TGCAGTGCTAGAGTCGGTAGCCCACCGACCCAGTACTTC
TRBJ2-4 NA many TRBV5-6 CASSVYRAPSIQYF TGTGCCAGCAGCGTCTACCGGGCCCCAAGCATTCAGTACTTC
TRBJ2-7 NA NA TRBV5-5 CASSLRVNSYEQYF TGTGCCAGCAGCTTGAGAGTAAACTCCTACGAGCAGTACTTC
TRBJ1-2 TRBD1 NA TRBV5-1 CASSLLAGGNYGYTF TGCGCCAGCAGCTTGTTGGCAGGGGGTAACTATGGCTACACCTTC
TRBJ2-3 NA NA TRBV28 CASSFLEVTSTDTQYF TGTGCCAGCAGCTTCCTGGAGGTAACTAGCACAGATACGCAGTATTTT
TRBJ2-3 TRBD2 NA TRBV7-2 CASSFLAGGLDTQYF TGTGCCAGCAGCTTTTTAGCGGGGGGGTTGGATACGCAGTATTTT
TRBJ2-2 TRBD1 NA TRBV4-1 CASSQRRTGKNTGELFF TGCGCCAGCAGCCAAAGAAGGACAGGGAAGAACACCGGGGAGCTGTTTTTT
TRBJ2-1 NA once TRBV7-8 CASSTHGTFVNEQFF TGTGCCAGCAGCACCCATGGGACTTTCGTCAATGAGCAGTTCTTC
TRBJ1-5 NA few TRBV20-1 CSAVGGGNQPQHF TGCAGTGCAGTTGGGGGGGGCAATCAGCCCCAGCATTTT
TRBJ2-2 NA few TRBV11-2 CASSLGATGELFF TGTGCCAGCAGCTTAGGGGCCACCGGGGAGCTGTTTTTT
TRBJ2-6 TRBD2 many TRBV29-1 CSVGGGSGANVLTF TGCAGCGTTGGGGGGGGCTCTGGGGCCAACGTCCTGACTTTC
TRBJ2-7 NA NA TRBV7-9 CASSSTPTYEQYF TGTGCCAGCAGCTCGACACCAACCTACGAGCAGTACTTC
TRBJ1-4 NA NA TRBV5-1 CASSLVPGRNEKLFF TGCGCCAGCAGCTTGGTGCCAGGACGAAATGAAAAACTGTTTTTT
TRBJ2-7 NA NA TRBV5-1 CASSVVGEYEQYF TGCGCCAGCAGCGTGGTAGGGGAGTACGAGCAGTACTTC
TRBJ2-7 TRBD2 many TRBV5-1 CASSPLAGSSYEQYF TGCGCCAGCAGCCCCCTAGCGGGTAGCTCCTACGAGCAGTACTTC
TRBJ2-7 NA many TRBV7-2 CASSSTRYEQYF TGTGCCAGCAGCTCGACTCGTTACGAGCAGTACTTC
TRBJ2-5 TRBD1 NA TRBV5-1 CASSGGQQETQYF TGCGCCAGCAGCGGGGGACAGCAAGAGACCCAGTACTTC
TRBJ2-7 TRBD2 NA TRBV15 CATSRVAGTYEQYF TGTGCCACCAGCAGAGTAGCGGGCACCTACGAGCAGTACTTC
TRBJ1-5 NA NA TRBV19 CASKFRGNQPQHF TGTGCCAGTAAGTTCCGGGGCAATCAGCCCCAGCATTTT
TRBJ2-7 NA few TRBV6-1 CASSALERGTYEQYF TGTGCCAGCAGTGCGCTGGAACGGGGTACCTACGAGCAGTACTTC
TRBJ1-4 NA few TRBV18 CASSQGTENEKLFF TGTGCCAGCTCACAGGGGACGGAGAATGAAAAACTGTTTTTT